Many counts were recorded for the clone carrying this T cell receptor beta chain. Its antigen is currently unknown. Every patient underwent thyroid surgery untreated. TCRdb re-called the PCR reads with MiXCR. The table shows 6,500 to 8,000 clones, with 28% occurring only once. The source of the sample is a study of metastatic and nonmetastatic thyroid tumors. Study-wide points: In both blood and tumor samples, TCR beta diversity was reported significantly higher for malignant than benign nodules.

The clonotype was recovered from a male donor with papillary thyroid cancer or a benign thyroid nodule (not recorded which). Some clones in this sample may be carry-over from other donors' samples. The specimen sequenced was tumor tissue.

This chain's CDR3 is CASSQVAGTTTDTQYF. Here the CDR3 DNA reads TGTGCCAGCAGCCAAGTAGCGGGCACGACCACAGATACGCAGTATTTT. This chain uses TRBV3-1 with TRBJ2-3, with 7 bases identical to TRBD2. J was trimmed by 2 bases and V by 1 base; bases with no gene match: 6. CDR1 is LGHDT, CDR2 YNNKEL, per germline (reference sequence). The CDR3 loop spans 16 amino acids.